These 25 T cell receptor beta chains originate from one sample sequenced in a study of T cell responses to AZD1222 COVID-19 vaccine (dated by TCRdb to about 2021). The sample's time point label, decoded: baseline before first vaccination. Libraries came from the immunoSEQ multiplex PCR assay. TCRdb mirrors the immuneACCESS table, restricted to in-frame sequences. Some clones are absent from its copies; in checked studies, under half trace to an unresolved V gene, and the reason for the others is unknown. The sample data list 75,000 to 95,000 clones, and approximately 91% of these were observed just once. The ten largest clones capture 9.5% to 13% of the sample. The input for sequencing was peripheral blood, taken on day 0 of AZD1222 vaccination. The source is an adult in good health.

V and J are TRBV12-5 and TRBJ2-5, with 14 bases that match TRBD2. Germline loops: CDR1 LGHNT, CDR2 FRNRAP. V trimming: 5 bases; J trimming: 4 bases; junction bases outside the gene matches: 6. This CDR3 is built from 16 residues. The CDR3 region has the DNA TGTGCTAGTGGTAACAGACTAGCGGGGGGGCCAGAGACCCAGTACTTC. It translates to CASGNRLAGGPETQYF.

The V gene is TRBV11-2, the J gene TRBJ1-2; a possible D gene is TRBD1 (6 bases). CDR1 SGHAT and CDR2 FQNNGV come from the germline V gene. The CDR3 has 14 amino acids. V shed 4 bases and J shed 6 bases, with 15 bases lying between them. Here the CDR3 reads CASSYGAGADGYTF. The CDR3 bases are TGTGCCAGCAGCTACGGCGCGGGGGCAGATGGCTACACCTTC. Combining the CDR3 with reference TRBV11-2 and TRBJ1-2 gives the whole variable domain EAGVAQSPRYKIIEKRQSVAFWCNPISGHATLYWYQQILGQGPKLLIQFQNNGVVDDSQLPKDRFSAERLKGVDSTLKIQPAKLEDSAVYLCASSYGAGADGYTFGSGTRLTVV.

The chain combines TRBV3-1 (or the pseudogene TRBV3-2) with TRBJ2-2; D gene unclear. From germline, CDR1 is LGHDT and CDR2 YNNKEL (reference sequence). The V gene lost 2 bases and the J gene lost 4 bases, with 11 bases spanning the gap. This CDR3 has 15 amino acids. The CDR3 region is CASSQSHSGTGELFF. CDR3 nucleotide sequence: TGTGCCAGCAGCCAAAGCCACTCGGGCACCGGGGAGCTGTTTTTT.

This rearrangement joins TRBV7-2 to TRBJ2-3; D is perhaps TRBD2 (5 bases). Germline-derived CDR1 and CDR2 are SGHTA and FQGNSA. The CDR3 length is 16 residues. Trimming cost V 2 bases and J 8 bases, with 20 bases left between them. In DNA, the CDR3 is TGTGCCAGCAGCTTACGGGCGGGTGCTAGTTTGGGTACGCAGTATTTT. It is translated as CASSLRAGASLGTQYF. The full variable domain, with the rest looked up from reference TRBV7-2 and TRBJ2-3, is GAGVSQSPSNKVTEKGKDVELRCDPISGHTALYWYRQSLGQGLEFLIYFQGNSAPDKSGLPSDRFSAERTGGSVSTLTIQRTQQEDSAVYLCASSLRAGASLGTQYFGPGTRLTVL.

This chain uses TRBV6-5 with TRBJ2-1; D gene ambiguous. Trimming took off 6 bases at V and 6 bases at J, with 9 bases between the two ends. CDR3 size: 12 residues. Germline V gene data show CDR1 as MNHEY and CDR2 as SVGAGI. This CDR3 is CASSREGNEQFF. The CDR3 DNA is TGTGCCAGCAGCCGAGAAGGCAATGAGCAGTTCTTC.

This chain joins TRBV12-3 or TRBV12-4 and TRBJ2-7; possible D gene TRBD1, 6 bases. Trimming pared 5 bases from V and 4 bases from J, leaving 12 bases between. CDR3 size: 13 residues. The DNA for the CDR3 is TGTGCCAGCAGTCCACACACAGGGTACGAGCAGTACTTC. Amino acids: CASSPHTGYEQYF.

The chain carries TRBV28 and TRBJ1-2, with 8 bases lining up with TRBD1. Per the germline V gene, CDR1 is MDHEN and CDR2 is SYDVKM. The CDR3 consists of 15 residues. Trimming took 2 bases from V and 3 from J; bases not matched to a gene: 5. Written as DNA, the CDR3 is TGTGCCAGCAGTTTAGGGGGGACAGGAGACTATGGCTACACCTTC. It yields the protein CASSLGGTGDYGYTF.

This chain connects TRBV5-1 to TRBJ1-6, with 9 bases matching TRBD1. The CDR3 is made up of 15 amino acids. V shed 3 bases and J 5 bases; nucleotides not matched to a gene: 3. The germline gives CDR1 SGHRS, CDR2 YFSETQ. Here the CDR3 DNA reads TGCGCCAGCAGCTCCCGACAGGGGGATAATTCACCCCTCCACTTT. Translating it yields CASSSRQGDNSPLHF. The variable domain in full, completed from reference TRBV5-1 and TRBJ1-6, reads KAGVTQTPRYLIKTRGQQVTLSCSPISGHRSVSWYQQTPGQGLQFLFEYFSETQRNKGNFPGRFSGRQFSNSRSEMNVSTLELGDSALYLCASSSRQGDNSPLHFGNGTRLTVT.

This clone was recorded a few times. The chain links TRBV28 to TRBJ2-1; D is uncertain. Germline-derived CDR1 and CDR2 are MDHEN and SYDVKM. The CDR3 contains 16 residues. Trimming removed 3 bases at V and 0 bases at J, with 12 bases between. This CDR3 reads CASSLPSSSSYNEQFF. CDR3 in DNA: TGTGCCAGCAGTTTGCCCAGTTCGAGCTCCTACAATGAGCAGTTCTTC.

The chain employs TRBV18 and TRBJ2-5; D gene unclear. The V and J ends lost 3 bases and 4 bases respectively, with 6 bases between them. CDR3 size: 12 residues. Germline V gene lookup returns CDR1 KGHSH and CDR2 LQKENI. CDR3 sequence reads: CASSPNGETQYF. As DNA, the CDR3 is TGTGCCAGCTCACCCAACGGAGAGACCCAGTACTTC. Supplemented by reference TRBV18 and TRBJ2-5, the full variable domain reads NAGVMQNPRHLVRRRGQEARLRCSPMKGHSHVYWYRQLPEEGLKFMVYLQKENIIDESGMPKERFSAEFPKEGPSILRIQQVVRGDSAAYFCASSPNGETQYFGPGTRLLVL.

The V call is TRBV19, the J call TRBJ1-2, with TRBD1 matching over 8 bases. Germline CDR1 LNHDA, CDR2 SQIVND (reference sequence). V was clipped by 7 bases and J by 6 bases; unmatched bases: 7. The CDR3 loop spans 13 amino acids. The chain's CDR3 is CASNFQGAHGYTF. The DNA of the CDR3 is TGTGCCAGTAATTTCCAGGGGGCGCATGGCTACACCTTC.

The rearrangement uses TRBV20-1 and TRBJ2-7, with no clear D. Germline CDR1 and CDR2: DFQATT and SNEGSKA (reference sequence). CDR3 length: 12 residues. Trimming stripped 3 bases from V and 3 bases from J, with 9 bases between. CDR3 sequence reads: CSASRPFYEQYF. CDR3 nucleotide sequence: TGCAGTGCTAGTCGGCCCTTCTACGAGCAGTACTTC.

The chain uses TRBV28 and TRBJ2-5, with 12 nucleotides matching TRBD2. Germline loops: CDR1 MDHEN, CDR2 SYDVKM. CDR3 size: 14 residues. The junction had 9 bases not matched to a gene; V was cut back by 6 bases and J by 10 bases. The chain's CDR3 is CASRLAGGIFDQYF. The CDR3 bases are TGTGCCAGCAGACTAGCGGGAGGTATTTTCGACCAGTACTTC.

The V call is TRBV12-3 or TRBV12-4, the J call TRBJ1-1; no clear D gene. The CDR3 loop spans 12 amino acids. The V and J ends lost 10 bases and 0 bases respectively, with 9 bases between them. In DNA form, the CDR3 reads TGTGCCACGGCCCGTTTGAACACTGAAGCTTTCTTT. Its protein product is CATARLNTEAFF.

The chain recombines TRBV30 with TRBJ2-2; possible D gene TRBD1, 6 bases. The CDR3 runs 15 residues. Trimming shortened V by 5 bases and J by 6 bases, and 19 bases separated the two germline ends. Germline V lookup: CDR1 GTSNPN, CDR2 SVGIG (reference sequence). The CDR3 loop reads CAWEHRDWGAGELFF. The CDR3, as DNA: TGTGCCTGGGAGCACAGGGATTGGGGTGCCGGGGAGCTGTTTTTT.

The genes are TRBV11-2 and TRBJ1-2; possibly TRBD1 for D (6 bases). This CDR3 has 16 amino acids. Deletions cut 5 bases from V and 4 bases from J, with 20 bases between. CDR1 is SGHAT and CDR2 is FQNNGV in the germline V gene. The CDR3 sequence: CASSPSGGPRPYGYTF. CDR3 bases: TGTGCCAGCAGCCCATCTGGGGGCCCAAGACCCTATGGCTACACCTTC.

A few counts support this clone. The chain combines TRBV27 with TRBJ1-6; D unresolved. Germline V gene lookup returns CDR1 MNHEY and CDR2 SMNVEV (reference sequence). The length of the CDR3 is 15 residues. Trimming stripped 0 bases from V and 7 bases from J, with 10 bases between. The CDR3 reads CASSLSERENSPLHF. The CDR3 bases are TGTGCCAGCAGTTTATCCGAGAGGGAGAATTCACCCCTCCACTTT.

The V and J genes are TRBV3-1 (or the pseudogene TRBV3-2) and TRBJ2-6; 8 nucleotides match TRBD1. The junction had 4 bases not matched to a gene; V was cut back by 10 bases and J by 2 bases. The CDR3 has 14 amino acids. Germline CDR1 and CDR2: LGHDT and YNNKEL (reference sequence). The CDR3 protein is CAKLQGAGANVLTF. In DNA, the CDR3 is TGTGCCAAACTACAGGGGGCTGGGGCCAACGTCCTGACTTTC.

CDR3 nucleotides: TGTGCCAGCAGCTTACGGGGGGGGCATGCCCAAGAGACCCAGTACTTC. It codes for CASSLRGGHAQETQYF. The chain carries TRBV7-8 and TRBJ2-5; TRBD2 agrees at 8 bases. Germline loops: CDR1 SGHVS, CDR2 FQNEAQ. The V segment lost 2 bases and the J segment 1 base; nucleotides outside the gene matches: 6. The CDR3 has 16 residues.

This clone showed up just once. The chain couples TRBV27 to TRBJ1-2; TRBD1 might be the D (5 bases). Germline-derived CDR1 and CDR2 are MNHEY and SMNVEV (reference sequence). V lost 1 base and J lost 8, with 17 bases in between. This CDR3 spans 15 amino acids. CDR3 in amino acids: CASSLWGGTEGGYTF. CDR3 nucleotide sequence: TGTGCCAGCAGTTTATGGGGCGGGACGGAGGGGGGCTACACCTTC.

V is TRBV29-1 and J is TRBJ2-7; 7 nucleotides agree with TRBD1. With 7 bases clipped from V and 5 bases from J, the junction kept 8 bases outside the gene matches. This CDR3 spans 12 amino acids. Germline assignment: CDR1 SQVTM and CDR2 ANQGSEA. This chain's CDR3 is CSAAGGPHEQYF. The CDR3 DNA is TGCAGCGCCGCAGGGGGTCCCCACGAGCAGTACTTC.

The chain recombines TRBV6-5 with TRBJ2-1, with D uncertain. V lost 6 bases and J lost 0, with 9 bases in between. This CDR3 has 14 residues. Germline V gene sequence: CDR1 MNHEY, CDR2 SVGAGI. CDR3 sequence reads: CASRKGPSYNEQFF. The CDR3 nucleotides read TGTGCCAGCAGAAAGGGCCCCTCCTACAATGAGCAGTTCTTC.

This clone has only one observation. This chain uses TRBV28 with TRBJ2-5; D may be TRBD1 (6 bases). Germline V gene lookup returns CDR1 MDHEN and CDR2 SYDVKM. Trimming removed 7 bases at V and 0 bases at J, with 9 bases between. This CDR3 is built from 13 residues. The CDR3 bases are TGTGCCAGCACGGGGACAAACCAAGAGACCCAGTACTTC. Translated: CASTGTNQETQYF. Full variable domain (rest looked up from reference TRBV28 and TRBJ2-5): DVKVTQSSRYLVKRTGEKVFLECVQDMDHENMFWYRQDPGLGLRLIYFSYDVKMKEKGDIPEGYSVSREKKERFSLILESASTNQTSMYLCASTGTNQETQYFGPGTRLLVL.

This sequence joins TRBV5-1 and TRBJ2-2; 13 nucleotides agree with TRBD2. Germline V gene data show CDR1 as SGHRS and CDR2 as YFSETQ. This CDR3 spans 16 amino acids. Trimming took 3 bases from V and 3 from J; bases not matched to a gene: 2. CDR3: CASSSGLAGYTGELFF. The CDR3 DNA sequence: TGCGCCAGCAGCTCGGGACTAGCGGGGTACACCGGGGAGCTGTTTTTT.

This chain connects TRBV19 to TRBJ1-1; D may be TRBD1 (6 bases). The germline V and J ends were trimmed by 8 bases and 7 bases, with 11 bases remaining between them. This CDR3 is built from 11 residues. Germline V gene sequence: CDR1 LNHDA, CDR2 SQIVND (reference sequence). CDR3 bases: TGTGCCAGTTCCGACAGGCTTGAAGCTTTCTTT. Translating it yields CASSDRLEAFF.